The present T cell receptor beta chain was sequenced within a study of CD8 T cells in ankylosing spondylitis. This clonotype was counted at least ten times. No antigen is known for it. It was by quantitative 5'-RACE with molecular barcodes that TCR beta libraries were made. TCRdb re-called the 5' RACE reads through MiXCR, storing one row per CDR3 protein. The sample has around 770,000 distinct CDR3 sequences; 10% to 15% are singletons. General observations from the study: The study identified a TCR beta motif of eight highly homologous variants that appeared characteristic of ankylosing spondylitis blood. Disease-linked clones had a CD8+ phenotype and relatively low frequency in peripheral blood. Matched synovial fluid from ankylosing spondylitis patients was reported to be enriched for disease-linked clones.

The specimen sequenced was blood, either unsorted or a sorted T cell fraction (not recorded which). The sequence came from a male donor with ankylosing spondylitis.

DNA of the CDR3: TGTGCCAGCAGCTCACAGACTAGCGGGGGAGTTGAGCAGTTCTTC. Translating it yields CASSSQTSGGVEQFF. V and J are TRBV7-2 and TRBJ2-1, with TRBD2 matching 12 bases. CDR3 size: 15 residues. V was pared by 4 bases and J by 9 bases, with 7 bases of the junction left unmatched. CDR1 SGHTA and CDR2 FQGNSA come from the germline V gene.